This TCR beta chain is from a study of T cell responses to AZD1222 COVID-19 vaccine. Study observations and caveats: Samples come after the peak T cell response, not at day 14. Recipients of two AZD1222 doses showed rising Spike-specific TCR breadth and depth. Among the donors, most were white British and more were female, and clonal diversity was possibly underestimated. Just a handful of AZD1222 recipients were seropositive at baseline.

Comments on this clone: What it binds is not known.

V was clipped by 9 bases and J by 4 bases; unmatched bases: 5. The CDR3 totals 13 residues. Germline CDR1 is SGHNT and CDR2 is YYREEE (reference sequence). Clones were sequenced by immunoSEQ multiplex PCR, and TCRdb holds only the in-frame ones, with some missing. The sample comprises 130,000 to 150,000 clones, approximately 93% of which are singletons, and approximately 12% rests with the top ten. This receptor was identified in an adult who had recovered from COVID-19. This chain links TRBV5-4 with TRBJ1-5, with 9 nucleotides matching TRBD1. Here the sequenced sample was peripheral blood, taken after recovery from COVID-19. Here the CDR3 DNA reads TGTGCCACGTCGACAGGGGGTAATCAGCCCCAGCATTTT. Amino acid sequence: CATSTGGNQPQHF.